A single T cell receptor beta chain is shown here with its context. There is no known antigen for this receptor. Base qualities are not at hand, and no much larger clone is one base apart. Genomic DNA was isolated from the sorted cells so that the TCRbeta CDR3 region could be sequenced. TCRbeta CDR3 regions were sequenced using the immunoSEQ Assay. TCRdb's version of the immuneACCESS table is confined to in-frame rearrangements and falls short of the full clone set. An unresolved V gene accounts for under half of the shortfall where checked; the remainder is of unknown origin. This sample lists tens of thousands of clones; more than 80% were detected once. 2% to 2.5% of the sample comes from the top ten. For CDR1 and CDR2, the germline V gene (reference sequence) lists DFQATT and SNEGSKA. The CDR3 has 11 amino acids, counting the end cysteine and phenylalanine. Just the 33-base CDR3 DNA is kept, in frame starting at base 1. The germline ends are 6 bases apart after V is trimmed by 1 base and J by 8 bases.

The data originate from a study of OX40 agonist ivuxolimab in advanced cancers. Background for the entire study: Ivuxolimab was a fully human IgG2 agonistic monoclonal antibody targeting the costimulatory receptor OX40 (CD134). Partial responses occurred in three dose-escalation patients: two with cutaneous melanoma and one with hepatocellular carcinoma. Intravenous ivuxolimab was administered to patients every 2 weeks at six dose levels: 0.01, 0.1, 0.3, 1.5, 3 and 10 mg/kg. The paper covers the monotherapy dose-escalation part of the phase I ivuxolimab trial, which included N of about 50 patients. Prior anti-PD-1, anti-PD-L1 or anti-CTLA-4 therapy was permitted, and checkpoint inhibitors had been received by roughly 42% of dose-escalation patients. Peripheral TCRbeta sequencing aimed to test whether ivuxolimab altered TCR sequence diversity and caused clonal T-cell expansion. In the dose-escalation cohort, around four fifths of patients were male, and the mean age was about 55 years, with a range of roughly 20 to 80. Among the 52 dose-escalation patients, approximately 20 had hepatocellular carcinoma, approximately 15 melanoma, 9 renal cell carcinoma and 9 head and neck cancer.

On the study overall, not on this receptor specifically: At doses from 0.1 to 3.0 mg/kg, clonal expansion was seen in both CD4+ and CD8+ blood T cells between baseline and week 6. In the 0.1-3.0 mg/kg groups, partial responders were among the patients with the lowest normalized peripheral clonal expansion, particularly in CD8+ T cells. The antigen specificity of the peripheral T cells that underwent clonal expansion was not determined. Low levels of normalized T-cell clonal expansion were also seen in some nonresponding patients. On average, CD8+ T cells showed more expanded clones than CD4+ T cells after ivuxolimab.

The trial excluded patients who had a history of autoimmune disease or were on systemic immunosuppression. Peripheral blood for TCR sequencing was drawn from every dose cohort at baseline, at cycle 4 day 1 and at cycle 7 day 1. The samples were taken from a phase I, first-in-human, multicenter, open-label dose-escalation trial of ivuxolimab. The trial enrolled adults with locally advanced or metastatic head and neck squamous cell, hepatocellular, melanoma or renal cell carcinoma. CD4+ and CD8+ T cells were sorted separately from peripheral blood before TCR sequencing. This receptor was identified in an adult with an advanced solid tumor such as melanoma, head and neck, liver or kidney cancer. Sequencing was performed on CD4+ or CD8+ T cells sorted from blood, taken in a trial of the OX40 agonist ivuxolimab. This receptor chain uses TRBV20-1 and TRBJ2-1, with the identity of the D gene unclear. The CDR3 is CSARAQDEQFF. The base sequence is TGCAGTGCTAGAGCCCAGGATGAGCAGTTCTTC.